This T cell receptor (beta chain) is drawn from a study of T cells in women clearing cervical HPV infection. Study overall: Cases' blood sampling followed lesion detection by median around 150 days (90 to 200). With HLA typing for only a few women, HLA confounding remains possible. Overall study results and limits: Associations may precede or follow infection; HPV-specific or memory T cells were not isolated.

As for this clone: No antigen is known for it.

Prevalent HPV16 infections were excluded; only incident single HPV16 infections included. This table comes from immunoSEQ multiplex PCR, and its TCRdb copy is limited to in-frame clones, with some not included. Its table records 40,000 to 60,000 clones. The sequenced material came from blood buffy coat. The sequence derives from a woman aged 18-70 years with a cervical HPV16 infection that either progressed to CIN3+ or cleared (not recorded which).

CDR3 amino acids: CASSPGFEETQYF. The DNA read from the CDR3 is TGTGCCAGCTCACCAGGCTTTGAAGAGACC. The chain recombines TRBV18 with TRBJ2-5; D gene uncertain. The DNA ends 3 residues before the CDR3 does, and the rest of the CDR3 is filled in from the germline J gene. CDR1 and CDR2 (germline): KGHSH, LQKENI. Trimming stripped 2 bases from V and 3 bases from J, with 7 bases between. This CDR3 is built from 13 residues.